Listed below are T cell receptor beta chains from one sample, sequenced in a study of T cells after yellow fever vaccination. TCRdb used MiXCR to reprocess the 5' RACE reads, holding one entry per CDR3 protein. The sample yields under 600,000 distinct CDR3 sequences, 13% seen once. The specimen was PBMCs, collected on the day of the yellow fever booster vaccination. The receptors here all came from a man aged 25-45 years who received the YFV17D yellow fever vaccine. Both conserved end residues are part of each CDR3. Fields, in order: V gene, J gene, CDR3 protein.

>TRBV30|TRBJ1-2
CAGRGYYVYTF
>TRBV29-1|TRBJ2-7
CSAKTKGLAGPYEQYF
>TRBV12-3/TRBV12-4|TRBJ2-7
CASSGVLWEQYF
>TRBV4-3|TRBJ1-2
CASSPDGEPYGYTF
>TRBV5-5|TRBJ2-1
CASSSPVGEQFF
>TRBV29-1|TRBJ2-7
CSVEAGLAGAIYEQYF
>TRBV5-4|TRBJ2-3
CASQEDTQYF
>TRBV13|TRBJ1-4
CASSLRGPLNEKLFF
>TRBV19|TRBJ2-7
CASRHGTSGSYEQYF
>TRBV20-1|TRBJ1-4
CSASTGGLRRKLFF
>TRBV7-9|TRBJ1-2
CASSLGGHDYGYTF
>TRBV6-2/TRBV6-3|TRBJ2-2
CASSPGQLFSAGGRNTGELFF
>TRBV11-2|TRBJ2-7
CASSPQSLSYEQYF
>TRBV20-1|TRBJ2-3
CSARGTYTDTQYF
>TRBV6-5|TRBJ2-3
CASSSAGRDTQYF
>TRBV4-2|TRBJ2-2
CASSPLLGGIGTGELFF
>TRBV19|TRBJ2-7
CASRQGLYYEQYF
>TRBV4-3|TRBJ2-7
CASSQDWGQGTYEQYF
>TRBV10-2|TRBJ1-6
CASSAPNSPLHF
>TRBV6-1|TRBJ1-6
CASSGGTVPGNSPLHF
>TRBV12-3/TRBV12-4|TRBJ2-1
CASSLSSVSYNEQFF